The 26 T cell receptor beta chains given below trace back to one sample, sequenced in a study of CD8 T cells in Susac syndrome. A quantity of roughly 0.5 to 1 ug RNA underwent reverse transcription using random hexamers. TCRdb redid the calling of the immunoSEQ multiplex PCR reads with MiXCR, one entry per CDR3 protein. The sample has fewer than 350,000 distinct CDR3 sequences; around 89% are singletons. Sequenced material: CD8+ T cells from PBMCs. These receptor sequences come from a human donor with multiple sclerosis.

The rearrangement joins TRBV10-2 to TRBJ2-1, with unresolved D. V lost 1 base, J lost 0 bases, and 10 bases lay in between. CDR1 and CDR2 (germline): WSHSY, SAAADI. The CDR3 consists of 16 residues. The CDR3 reads CASSELGQSSYNEQFF. The CDR3 DNA is TGCGCCAGCAGTGAGTTAGGTCAGAGCTCCTACAATGAGCAGTTCTTC.

This chain connects TRBV29-1 to TRBJ2-7; maybe TRBD1 (6 bases). Between the trimmed V and J ends, which lost 5 bases and 0 bases, there was a span of 11 bases. The CDR3 length is 13 residues. Germline V gene sequence: CDR1 SQVTM, CDR2 ANQGSEA. The CDR3 sequence: CSVFRDTSYEQYF. Written as DNA, the CDR3 is TGCAGCGTTTTCCGGGACACCTCCTACGAGCAGTACTTC.

The chain couples TRBV7-2 to TRBJ2-7, with D perhaps matching TRBD2 (6 bases). V was clipped by 1 base and J by 0 bases, with 10 bases between them. There are 15 residues in the CDR3. Germline CDR1 SGHTA, CDR2 FQGNSA. In DNA, the CDR3 is TGTGCCAGCAGCTTAGACCCTAGCGACTCCTACGAGCAGTACTTC. Residues: CASSLDPSDSYEQYF. The full variable domain, in which reference TRBV7-2 and TRBJ2-7 provide the parts outside the CDR3, is GAGVSQSPSNKVTEKGKDVELRCDPISGHTALYWYRQSLGQGLEFLIYFQGNSAPDKSGLPSDRFSAERTGGSVSTLTIQRTQQEDSAVYLCASSLDPSDSYEQYFGPGTRLTVT.

This sequence joins TRBV20-1 and TRBJ2-3, with 7 positions matching TRBD1. The CDR3 is 15 amino acids. Germline CDR1 is DFQATT and CDR2 is SNEGSKA (reference sequence). The V gene end was trimmed by 3 bases and the J gene end by 5 bases; junction bases not matched to a gene: 11. DNA for the CDR3: TGCAGTGCTAGGAACACAGGGGCGCTTGAAGATACGCAGTATTTT. Translation: CSARNTGALEDTQYF.

The chain couples TRBV12-3 or TRBV12-4 to TRBJ1-5; the D gene is possibly TRBD1 (6 bases). The CDR3 contains 13 residues. The germline V and J ends were trimmed by 5 bases and 7 bases, with 12 bases remaining between them. CDR3 nucleotides: TGTGCCAGCAGTACAACAGGGTTACAGCCCCAGCATTTT. Translating gives CASSTTGLQPQHF.

This clonotype was detected a few times. The chain is built from TRBV5-6 and TRBJ2-1, with D perhaps TRBD2 (5 bases). The germline gives CDR1 SGHDT, CDR2 YYEEEE. The CDR3 is 16 residues long. Trimming took off 0 bases at V and 6 bases at J, with 16 bases between the two ends. CDR3 region: CASSLGRDLLGNEQFF. In DNA form, the CDR3 reads TGTGCCAGCAGCTTGGGACGGGATCTTCTCGGCAATGAGCAGTTCTTC.

The chain employs TRBV15 and TRBJ1-2, with 8 positions matching TRBD1. From germline, CDR1 is LNHNV and CDR2 YYDKDF (reference sequence). CDR3 size: 14 residues. V shed 4 bases, J shed 0 bases, and the junction held 1 base outside the gene matches. The CDR3 coding sequence is TGTGCCACCAGCAAGGACAGGGCTAACTATGGCTACACCTTC. This translates into CATSKDRANYGYTF.

The chain has TRBV20-1 and TRBJ2-7; 7 positions agree with TRBD1. This CDR3 spans 13 amino acids. With V trimmed by 0 bases and J by 4 bases, 3 bases remained unmatched. Germline loops: CDR1 DFQATT, CDR2 SNEGSKA (reference sequence). CDR3 nucleotide sequence: TGCAGTGCTAGAGATGACAGGGTGTACGAGCAGTACTTC. Its translation: CSARDDRVYEQYF.

The genes are TRBV9 and TRBJ2-7; D gene uncertain. The CDR3 runs 15 residues. V was cut by 3 bases and J by 7 bases, with 20 bases left in between. Germline V gene sequence: CDR1 SGDLS, CDR2 YYNGEE. CDR3: CASSAPGHYPGEQYF. The CDR3 DNA is TGTGCCAGCAGCGCACCCGGGCACTATCCGGGTGAGCAGTACTTC.

This chain links TRBV19 with TRBJ2-3; D is tentatively TRBD1 or TRBD2 (5 bases each). The CDR3 contains 17 residues. Germline V CDR1 and CDR2: LNHDA, SQIVND (reference sequence). Trimming cost V 6 bases and J 0 bases, with 19 bases left between them. The CDR3 sequence is CASSLLGADTSTDTQYF. The CDR3 DNA sequence: TGTGCCAGTAGCCTACTCGGGGCAGATACTAGCACAGATACGCAGTATTTT.

The chain employs TRBV9 and TRBJ2-7; TRBD2 agrees at 9 bases. There are 16 residues in the CDR3. After removal of 0 bases from V and 2 bases from J, the junction contained 6 bases not matched to a gene. Germline V gene lookup returns CDR1 SGDLS and CDR2 YYNGEE. The CDR3 bases are TGTGCCAGCAGCGTAGGAGCGGGGGGCCCTACCTACGAGCAGTACTTC. This translates into CASSVGAGGPTYEQYF.

The chain is built from TRBV27 and TRBJ2-3; D assignment may be TRBD1 or TRBD2 (5 bases each). Trimming cost V 6 bases and J 3 bases, with 16 bases left between them. Germline assignment: CDR1 MNHEY and CDR2 SMNVEV (reference sequence). CDR3 length: 15 amino acids. CDR3 protein: CASSFGTALTDTQYF. CDR3 nucleotide sequence: TGTGCCAGCAGCTTTGGGACGGCCCTAACAGATACGCAGTATTTT.

V gene TRBV2 combines with J gene TRBJ2-7, with D perhaps matching TRBD2 (7 bases). Germline V lookup: CDR1 SNHLY, CDR2 FYNNEI. Trimming removed 8 bases from V and 2 bases from J, with 19 bases in between. The CDR3 is 15 amino acids. CDR3 loop: CASLRGAGRAYEQYF. The CDR3 bases are TGTGCCAGCCTCCGGGGGGCAGGGAGGGCCTACGAGCAGTACTTC.

The chain is built from TRBV4-3 and TRBJ2-2, with TRBD2 matching over 8 bases. Germline V gives CDR1 LGHNA, CDR2 YSLEER. The CDR3 runs 14 residues. Germline trimming cut 7 bases from V and 4 bases from J; bases unmatched to any gene: 5. CDR3 in amino acids: CASKLAGGTGELFF. The CDR3 nucleotides read TGCGCCAGCAAGCTAGCGGGCGGCACCGGGGAGCTGTTTTTT.

This sequence joins TRBV4-3 and TRBJ2-1; no firm D call. The CDR3 runs 15 residues. In germline, CDR1 is LGHNA, CDR2 YSLEER. V lost 0 bases to trimming and J lost 3 bases, with 9 bases between them. This CDR3 is CASSQENYYYNEQFF. The CDR3 nucleotides are TGCGCCAGCAGCCAAGAAAACTATTACTACAATGAGCAGTTCTTC.

The chain carries TRBV12-5 and TRBJ1-1; D is unresolved. CDR1 and CDR2 (germline): LGHNT, FRNRAP. With 7 bases removed from V and 3 bases from J, the gap between germline ends came to 18 bases. This CDR3 comprises 15 residues. CDR3: CASDSGNGKDTEAFF. CDR3 sequence (DNA): TGTGCTAGTGACTCGGGGAACGGGAAAGACACTGAAGCTTTCTTT. The entire variable domain, with the rest obtained from reference TRBV12-5 and TRBJ1-1, is as follows: DARVTQTPRHKVTEMGQEVTMRCQPILGHNTVFWYRQTMMQGLELLAYFRNRAPLDDSGMPKDRFSAEMPDATLATLKIQPSEPRDSAVYFCASDSGNGKDTEAFFGQGTRLTVV.

This CDR3 reads CASSTSTGLPHGYTF. The CDR3 bases are TGTGCCAGTAGTACATCGACAGGCCTGCCTCATGGCTACACCTTC. This chain joins TRBV19 and TRBJ1-2; TRBD1 is a possible D gene (6 bases). Germline V lookup: CDR1 LNHDA, CDR2 SQIVND (reference sequence). The CDR3 length is 15 residues. With 4 bases removed from V and 6 bases from J, the gap between germline ends came to 18 bases.

This sequence joins TRBV29-1 and TRBJ2-2; 9 positions match TRBD1. The CDR3 is 14 residues long. Germline lookup yields CDR1 SQVTM and CDR2 ANQGSEA. Unmatched junction bases numbered 1, after V lost 1 base and J lost 4 bases. This chain's CDR3 is CSVEGQGGTGELFF. CDR3 sequence (DNA): TGCAGCGTTGAAGGACAGGGGGGCACCGGGGAGCTGTTTTTT.

The chain links TRBV11-1 to TRBJ2-5, with 16 bases lining up with TRBD2. V was clipped by 7 bases and J by 2 bases; unmatched bases: 19. CDR1 is SGHAT and CDR2 is FQDESV in the germline V gene (reference sequence). The CDR3 contains 21 residues. This CDR3 reads CASNALMVDGTSGGDQETQYF. The CDR3 DNA reads TGTGCCAGCAACGCGCTGATGGTTGACGGGACTAGCGGGGGGGATCAAGAGACCCAGTACTTC.

V is TRBV7-9 and J is TRBJ2-3; the D gene is possibly TRBD1 (6 bases). The germline V and J ends were trimmed by 11 bases and 2 bases, with 14 bases remaining between them. Germline values: CDR1 SEHNR, CDR2 FQNEAQ (reference sequence). This CDR3 is 13 amino acids long. CDR3 coding DNA: TGTGCCGGAATATGGACAGACACAGATACGCAGTATTTT. It translates to CAGIWTDTDTQYF.

The chain carries TRBV12-3 or TRBV12-4 and TRBJ2-5; D possibly matches TRBD1 or TRBD2 (6 bases each). This CDR3 is 14 amino acids long. V was clipped by 5 bases and J by 5 bases, with 15 bases between them. CDR3 DNA sequence: TGTGCCAGCAGTCCCCCAGGGGCGGGGGAGACCCAGTACTTC. This sequence encodes CASSPPGAGETQYF.

The chain carries TRBV20-1 and TRBJ2-7; D may correspond to TRBD1 or TRBD2 (5 bases each). Germline V gene sequence: CDR1 DFQATT, CDR2 SNEGSKA (reference sequence). There are 13 residues in the CDR3. V was pared by 3 bases and J by 2 bases, with 11 bases between. The CDR3 sequence: CSARGDAAYEQYF. The CDR3 nucleotides are TGCAGTGCTAGGGGGGACGCCGCCTACGAGCAGTACTTC.

The J gene is TRBJ2-5, the V gene TRBV9, with 13 nucleotides matching TRBD2. The CDR3 totals 15 residues. Germline V gives CDR1 SGDLS, CDR2 YYNGEE. The V and J ends lost 4 bases and 5 bases, in that order; junction bases with no gene match: 5. CDR3 nucleotide sequence: TGTGCCAGCAGCCCGGGACTAGCGGGAATGGAGACCCAGTACTTC. This encodes CASSPGLAGMETQYF.

J is TRBJ2-3 and V is TRBV27, with 7 bases lining up with TRBD1. The CDR3 has 17 residues. Per the germline V gene, CDR1 is MNHEY and CDR2 is SMNVEV (reference sequence). After removal of 3 bases from V and 0 bases from J, the junction contained 9 bases not matched to a gene. The CDR3 spells CASSFLEGGGSTDTQYF. For the CDR3, the DNA is TGTGCCAGCAGTTTCCTAGAAGGGGGCGGAAGCACAGATACGCAGTATTTT.

Points on this clonotype: Germline is not matched at one junction end, which may reflect a read error. The chain recombines TRBV5-4 with TRBJ2-2, with 7 bases that match TRBD2. This CDR3 is built from 16 residues. Germline V CDR1 and CDR2: SGHNT, YYREEE (reference sequence). For the CDR3, the DNA is TGTGCCAGCCGCTTATGGGGCGGGAGATGGACCGGGGAGCTGTTTTTT. It yields the protein CASRLWGGRWTGELFF.

The rearrangement joins TRBV12-3 or TRBV12-4 to TRBJ1-1; TRBD1 aligns across 7 bases. This CDR3 has 11 amino acids. With V trimmed by 6 bases and J by 9 bases, 4 bases remained unmatched. CDR3 amino acids: CASSGTAKAFF. CDR3 DNA sequence: TGTGCCAGCAGCGGGACAGCTAAAGCTTTCTTT.